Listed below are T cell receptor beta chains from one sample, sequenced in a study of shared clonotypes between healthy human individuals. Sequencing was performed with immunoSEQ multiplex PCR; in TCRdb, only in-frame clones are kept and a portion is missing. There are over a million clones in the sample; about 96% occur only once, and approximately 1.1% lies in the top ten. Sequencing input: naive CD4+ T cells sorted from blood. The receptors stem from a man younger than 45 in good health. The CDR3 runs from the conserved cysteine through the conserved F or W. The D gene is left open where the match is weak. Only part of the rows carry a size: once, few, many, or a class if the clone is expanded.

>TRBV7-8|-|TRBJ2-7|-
CASSLAWDEQYF
TGTGCCAGCAGCTTAGCATGGGACGAGCAGTACTTC
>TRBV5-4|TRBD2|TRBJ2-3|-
CASSSGSGSRADTQYF
TGTGCCAGCAGCTCGGGTAGCGGGAGTAGGGCAGATACGCAGTATTTT
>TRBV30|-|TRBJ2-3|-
CAWRLDLTDTQYF
TGTGCCTGGAGACTTGACCTCACAGATACGCAGTATTTT
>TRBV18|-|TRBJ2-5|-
CASSPRELANQETQYF
TGTGCCAGCTCACCAAGAGAACTAGCAAACCAAGAGACCCAGTACTTC
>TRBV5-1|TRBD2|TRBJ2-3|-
CASSMTSKDTQYF
TGCGCCAGCAGCATGACTAGCAAAGATACGCAGTATTTT
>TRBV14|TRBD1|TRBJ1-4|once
CASSRDRVANEKLFF
TGTGCCAGCAGCCGCGACAGGGTGGCTAATGAAAAACTGTTTTTT
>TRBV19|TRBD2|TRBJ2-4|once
CASSIAGGKNIQYF
TGTGCCAGTAGTATAGCGGGAGGGAAAAACATTCAGTACTTC
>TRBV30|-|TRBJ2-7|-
CAWSPGGVKQYF
TGTGCCTGGAGTCCGGGTGGGGTCAAGCAGTACTTC
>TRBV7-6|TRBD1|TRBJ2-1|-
CASSLDRGDNEQFF
TGTGCCAGCAGCTTGGACAGGGGGGACAATGAGCAGTTCTTC
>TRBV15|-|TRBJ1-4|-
CATSRDRSRTRPEGLFF
TGTGCCACCAGCAGAGACAGGTCTCGAACACGGCCGGAAGGACTGTTTTTT
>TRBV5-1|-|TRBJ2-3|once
CASSLGGKLDTQYF
TGCGCCAGCAGCTTGGGAGGGAAGCTAGATACGCAGTATTTT
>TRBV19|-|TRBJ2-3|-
CASSISGSTDTQYF
TGTGCCAGTAGTATAAGTGGAAGCACAGATACGCAGTATTTT
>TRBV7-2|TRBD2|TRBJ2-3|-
CASSLRLAGASDTQYF
TGTGCCAGCAGCTTAAGACTAGCGGGAGCCTCAGATACGCAGTATTTT
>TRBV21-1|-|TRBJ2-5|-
CASSRERGGSGETQYF
TGTGCCAGCAGCAGGGAAAGGGGCGGCTCTGGGGAGACCCAGTACTTC
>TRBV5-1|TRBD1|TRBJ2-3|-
CASSLVQGADTQYF
TGCGCCAGCAGCTTGGTACAGGGGGCCGATACGCAGTATTTT
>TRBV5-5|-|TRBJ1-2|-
CASSLESTENYGYTF
TGTGCCAGCAGCTTGGAGTCAACAGAGAACTATGGCTACACCTTC
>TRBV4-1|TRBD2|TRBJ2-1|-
CASSQDRLAGDYNEQFF
TGCGCCAGCAGCCAAGATCGACTAGCGGGAGATTACAATGAGCAGTTCTTC
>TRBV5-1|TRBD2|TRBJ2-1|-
CASSQLSGGGNEQFF
TGCGCCAGCAGCCAACTTTCGGGAGGAGGCAATGAGCAGTTCTTC
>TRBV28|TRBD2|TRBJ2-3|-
CASSTTSGRARVTQYF
TGTGCCAGCAGTACTACTAGCGGGAGGGCCAGGGTTACGCAGTATTTT
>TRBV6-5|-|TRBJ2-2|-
CASIAWNTGELFF
TGTGCCAGCATCGCGTGGAACACCGGGGAGCTGTTTTTT
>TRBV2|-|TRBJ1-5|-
CASSADRVPNQPQHF
TGTGCCAGCAGTGCAGATCGGGTCCCAAATCAGCCCCAGCATTTT
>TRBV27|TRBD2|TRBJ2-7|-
CASTTISGTSNHEQYF
TGTGCCAGCACCACGATCTCCGGGACTAGCAACCACGAGCAGTACTTC
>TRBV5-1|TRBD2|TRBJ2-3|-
CASKLAGTDTQYF
TGCGCCAGCAAGCTAGCGGGCACAGATACGCAGTATTTT
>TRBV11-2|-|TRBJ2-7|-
CASTSGTANYEQYF
TGTGCCAGCACCTCCGGGACGGCCAACTACGAGCAGTACTTC
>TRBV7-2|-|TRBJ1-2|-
CASSRQGMVDGYTF
TGTGCCAGCAGCCGGCAGGGAATGGTGGATGGCTACACCTTC
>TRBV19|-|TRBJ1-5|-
CASSTEREGPQPQHF
TGTGCCAGTAGTACTGAAAGGGAGGGCCCTCAGCCCCAGCATTTT